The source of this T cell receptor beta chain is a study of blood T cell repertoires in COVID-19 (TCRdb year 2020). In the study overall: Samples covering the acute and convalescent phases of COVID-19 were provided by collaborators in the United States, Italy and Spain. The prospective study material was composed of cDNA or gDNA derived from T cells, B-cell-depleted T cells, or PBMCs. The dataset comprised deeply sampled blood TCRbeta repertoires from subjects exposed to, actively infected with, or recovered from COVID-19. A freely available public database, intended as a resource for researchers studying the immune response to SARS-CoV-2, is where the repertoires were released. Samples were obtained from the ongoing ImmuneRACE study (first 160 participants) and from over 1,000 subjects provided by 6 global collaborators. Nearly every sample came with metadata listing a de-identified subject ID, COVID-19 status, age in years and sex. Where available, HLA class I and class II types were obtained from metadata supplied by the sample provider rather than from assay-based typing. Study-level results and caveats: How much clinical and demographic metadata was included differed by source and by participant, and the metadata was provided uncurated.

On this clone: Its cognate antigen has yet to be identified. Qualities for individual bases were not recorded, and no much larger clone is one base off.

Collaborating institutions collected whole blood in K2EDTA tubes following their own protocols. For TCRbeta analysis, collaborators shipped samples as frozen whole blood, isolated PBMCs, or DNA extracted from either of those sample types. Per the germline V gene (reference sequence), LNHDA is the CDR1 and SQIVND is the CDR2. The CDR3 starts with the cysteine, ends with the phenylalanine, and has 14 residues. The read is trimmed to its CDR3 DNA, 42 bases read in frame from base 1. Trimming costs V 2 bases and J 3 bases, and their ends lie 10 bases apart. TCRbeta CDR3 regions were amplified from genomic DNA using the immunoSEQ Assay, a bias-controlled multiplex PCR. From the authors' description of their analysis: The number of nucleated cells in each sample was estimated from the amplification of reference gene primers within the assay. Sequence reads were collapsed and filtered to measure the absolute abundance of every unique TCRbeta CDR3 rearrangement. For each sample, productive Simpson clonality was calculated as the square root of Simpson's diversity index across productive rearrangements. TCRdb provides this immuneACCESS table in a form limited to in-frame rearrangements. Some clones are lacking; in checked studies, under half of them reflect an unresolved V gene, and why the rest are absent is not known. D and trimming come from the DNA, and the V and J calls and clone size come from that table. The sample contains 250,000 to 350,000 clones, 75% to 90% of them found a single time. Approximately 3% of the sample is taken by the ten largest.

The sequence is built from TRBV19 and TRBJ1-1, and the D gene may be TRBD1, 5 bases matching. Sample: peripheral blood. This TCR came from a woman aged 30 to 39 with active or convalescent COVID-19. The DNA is TGTGCCAGTAGTATAAGGGGTCTAGACACTGAAGCTTTCTTT. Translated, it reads CASSIRGLDTEAFF.